The subject of this entry is one T cell receptor beta chain. This sample is part of a study of technical replicates of blood from a handful of donors. Profiled with immunoSEQ multiplex PCR; TCRdb holds only in-frame clones, not every one. The sample has tens of thousands of clones, about 95% seen once. Trimming left V 6 bases short and J 1 base short, with 16 bases between. CDR3 length equals 15 residues. Germline lookup yields CDR1 LNHDA and CDR2 SQIVND (reference sequence). This TCR derives from a human donor in good health. The sample comprised T cells isolated from PBMCs. The chain employs TRBV19 and TRBJ2-7; possible D gene TRBD1, 6 bases. The CDR3 here is CASSYITGPSYEQYF. The CDR3, as DNA: TGTGCCAGTAGCTATATAACAGGGCCATCCTACGAGCAGTACTTC.